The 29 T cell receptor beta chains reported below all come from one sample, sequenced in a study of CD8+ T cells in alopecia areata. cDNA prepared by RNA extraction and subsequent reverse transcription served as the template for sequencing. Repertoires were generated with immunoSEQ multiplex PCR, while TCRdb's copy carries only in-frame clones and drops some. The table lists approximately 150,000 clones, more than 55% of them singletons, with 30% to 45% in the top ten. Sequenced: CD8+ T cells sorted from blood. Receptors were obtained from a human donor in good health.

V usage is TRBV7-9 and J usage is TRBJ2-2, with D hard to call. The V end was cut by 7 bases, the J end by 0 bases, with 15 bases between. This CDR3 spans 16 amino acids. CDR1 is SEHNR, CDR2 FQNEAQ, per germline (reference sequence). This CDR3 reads CASTGPPSANTGELFF. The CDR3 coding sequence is TGTGCCAGCACCGGTCCCCCCTCAGCGAACACCGGGGAGCTGTTTTTT.

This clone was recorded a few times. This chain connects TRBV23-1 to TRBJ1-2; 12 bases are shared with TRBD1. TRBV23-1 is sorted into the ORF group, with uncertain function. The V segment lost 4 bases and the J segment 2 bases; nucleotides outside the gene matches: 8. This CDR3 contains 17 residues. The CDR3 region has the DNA TGCGCCAGCAGTCTGTCCCGGGACAGGGGGCGCAACTATGGCTACACCTTC. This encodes CASSLSRDRGRNYGYTF.

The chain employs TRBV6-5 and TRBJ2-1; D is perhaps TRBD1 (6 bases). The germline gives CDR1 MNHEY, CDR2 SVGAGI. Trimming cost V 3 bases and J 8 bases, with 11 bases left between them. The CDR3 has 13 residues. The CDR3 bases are TGTGCCAGCAGTTATGATGGGGGCTATGAGCAGTTCTTC. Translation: CASSYDGGYEQFF.

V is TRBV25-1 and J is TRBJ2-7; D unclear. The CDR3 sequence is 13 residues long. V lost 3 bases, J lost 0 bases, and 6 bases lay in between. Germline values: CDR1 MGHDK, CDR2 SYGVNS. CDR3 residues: CASSDGFSYEQYF. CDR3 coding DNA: TGTGCCAGCAGTGATGGATTCTCCTACGAGCAGTACTTC.

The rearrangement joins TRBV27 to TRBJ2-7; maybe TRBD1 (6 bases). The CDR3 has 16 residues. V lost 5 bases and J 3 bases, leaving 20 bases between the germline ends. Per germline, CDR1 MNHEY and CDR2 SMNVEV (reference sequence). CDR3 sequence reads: CASSPIALGQHYEQYF. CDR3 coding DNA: TGTGCCAGCAGTCCAATTGCCCTCGGACAGCACTACGAGCAGTACTTC.

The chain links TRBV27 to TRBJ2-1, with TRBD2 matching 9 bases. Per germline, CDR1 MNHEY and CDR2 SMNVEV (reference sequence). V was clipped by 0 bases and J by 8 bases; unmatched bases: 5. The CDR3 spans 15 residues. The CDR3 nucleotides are TGTGCCAGCAGTTTATCGGCTAGCGGGGTCGATGAGCAGTTCTTC. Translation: CASSLSASGVDEQFF.

CDR3 coding DNA: TGCGCCAGCAGCCAAAATCCTTTGATCACTGAAGCTTTCTTT. Translated: CASSQNPLITEAFF. This chain joins TRBV4-1 and TRBJ1-1; no definite D call. Germline V lookup: CDR1 MGHRA, CDR2 YSYEKL. Trimming stripped 2 bases from V and 4 bases from J, with 11 bases between. The CDR3 is 14 amino acids.

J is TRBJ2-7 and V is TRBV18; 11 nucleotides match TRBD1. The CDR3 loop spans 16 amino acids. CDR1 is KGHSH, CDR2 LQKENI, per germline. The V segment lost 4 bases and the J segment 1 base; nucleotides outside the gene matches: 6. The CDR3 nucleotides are TGTGCCAGCTCACAGGACAGGGGGCTCGGGTCCTACGAGCAGTACTTC. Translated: CASSQDRGLGSYEQYF.

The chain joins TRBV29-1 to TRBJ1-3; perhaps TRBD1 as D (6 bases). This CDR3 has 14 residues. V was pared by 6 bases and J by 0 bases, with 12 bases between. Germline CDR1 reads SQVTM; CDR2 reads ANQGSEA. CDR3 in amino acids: CSVLQGSSGNTIYF. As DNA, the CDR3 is TGCAGCGTCTTACAGGGAAGCTCTGGAAACACCATATATTTT.

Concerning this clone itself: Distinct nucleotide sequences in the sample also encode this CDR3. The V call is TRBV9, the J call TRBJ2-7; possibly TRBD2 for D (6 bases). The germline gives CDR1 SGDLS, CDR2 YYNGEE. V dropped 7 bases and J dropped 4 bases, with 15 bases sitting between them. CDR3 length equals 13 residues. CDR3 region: CASSPGSSYEQYF. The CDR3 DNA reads TGTGCCAGCTCCCCCGGGAGTTCTTACGAGCAGTACTTC.

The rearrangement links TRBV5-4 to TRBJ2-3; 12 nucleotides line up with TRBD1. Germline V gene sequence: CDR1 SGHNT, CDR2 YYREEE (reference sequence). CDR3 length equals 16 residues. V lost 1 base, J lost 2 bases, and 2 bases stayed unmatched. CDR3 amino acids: CASSLPGQGATDTQYF. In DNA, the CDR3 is TGTGCCAGCAGCTTGCCGGGACAGGGGGCCACAGATACGCAGTATTTT.

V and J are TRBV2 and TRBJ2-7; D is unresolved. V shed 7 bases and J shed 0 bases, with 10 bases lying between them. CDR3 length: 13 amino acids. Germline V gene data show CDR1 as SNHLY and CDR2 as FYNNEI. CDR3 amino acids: CASTTRPSYEQYF. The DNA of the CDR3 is TGTGCCAGCACCACCCGGCCCTCCTACGAGCAGTACTTC.

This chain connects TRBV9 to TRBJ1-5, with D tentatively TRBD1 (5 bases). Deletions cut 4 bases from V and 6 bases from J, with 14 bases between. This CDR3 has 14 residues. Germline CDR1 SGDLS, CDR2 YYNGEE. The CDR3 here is CASSISGGTQPQHF. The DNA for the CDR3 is TGTGCCAGCAGCATTTCTGGGGGGACTCAGCCCCAGCATTTT.

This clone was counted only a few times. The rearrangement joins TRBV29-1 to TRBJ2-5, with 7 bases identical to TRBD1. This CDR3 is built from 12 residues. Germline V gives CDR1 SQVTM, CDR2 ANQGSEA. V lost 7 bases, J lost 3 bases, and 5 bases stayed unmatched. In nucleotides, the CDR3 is TGCAGCGCCAGCACAGGGGAAGAGACCCAGTACTTC. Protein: CSASTGEETQYF.

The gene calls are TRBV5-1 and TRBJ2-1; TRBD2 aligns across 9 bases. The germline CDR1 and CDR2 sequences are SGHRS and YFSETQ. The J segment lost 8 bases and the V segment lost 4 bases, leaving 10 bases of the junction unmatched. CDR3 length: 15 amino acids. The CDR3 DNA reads TGCGCCAGCAGCATCCCCAGGACTAGCGTGGATGAGCAGTTCTTC. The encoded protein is CASSIPRTSVDEQFF. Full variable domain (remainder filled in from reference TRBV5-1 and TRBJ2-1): KAGVTQTPRYLIKTRGQQVTLSCSPISGHRSVSWYQQTPGQGLQFLFEYFSETQRNKGNFPGRFSGRQFSNSRSEMNVSTLELGDSALYLCASSIPRTSVDEQFFGPGTRLTVL.

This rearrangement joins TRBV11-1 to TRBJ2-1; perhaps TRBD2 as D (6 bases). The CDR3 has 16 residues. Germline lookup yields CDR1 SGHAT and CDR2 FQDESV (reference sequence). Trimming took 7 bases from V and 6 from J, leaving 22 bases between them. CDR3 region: CASTARDSGIGNEQFF. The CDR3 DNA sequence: TGTGCCAGCACCGCTCGGGACTCAGGCATAGGCAATGAGCAGTTCTTC.

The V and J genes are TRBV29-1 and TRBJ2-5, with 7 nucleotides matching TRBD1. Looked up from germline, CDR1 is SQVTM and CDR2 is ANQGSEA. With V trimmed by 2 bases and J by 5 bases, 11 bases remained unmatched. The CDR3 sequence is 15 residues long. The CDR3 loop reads CSVELGDRARETQYF. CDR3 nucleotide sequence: TGCAGCGTTGAATTGGGCGACAGGGCCAGGGAGACCCAGTACTTC.

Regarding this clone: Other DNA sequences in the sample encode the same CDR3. CDR3 region: CSVEGGSPYEQYF. CDR3 nucleotide sequence: TGCAGCGTTGAAGGCGGAAGCCCCTACGAGCAGTACTTC. The chain uses TRBV29-1 and TRBJ2-7; no clear D. V was cut by 1 base and J by 2 bases, with 9 bases left in between. Per the germline V gene, CDR1 is SQVTM and CDR2 is ANQGSEA. The CDR3 sequence is 13 residues long.

CDR3 sequence reads: CASGPQVRGTGTDTQYF. CDR3 nucleotides: TGTGCCAGCGGTCCACAAGTCAGGGGCACCGGCACAGATACGCAGTATTTT. The chain combines TRBV27 with TRBJ2-3, with D possibly matching TRBD1 (6 bases). CDR1 is MNHEY and CDR2 is SMNVEV in the germline V gene (reference sequence). The CDR3 contains 17 residues. Between the trimmed V and J ends, which lost 8 bases and 1 base, there was a span of 22 bases.

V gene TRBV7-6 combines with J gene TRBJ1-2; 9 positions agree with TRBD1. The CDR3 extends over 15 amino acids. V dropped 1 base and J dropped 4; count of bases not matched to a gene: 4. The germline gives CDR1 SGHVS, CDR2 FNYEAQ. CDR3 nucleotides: TGTGCCAGCAGCTTAGTTGGGACAGGGTCCTATGGCTACACCTTC. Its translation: CASSLVGTGSYGYTF.

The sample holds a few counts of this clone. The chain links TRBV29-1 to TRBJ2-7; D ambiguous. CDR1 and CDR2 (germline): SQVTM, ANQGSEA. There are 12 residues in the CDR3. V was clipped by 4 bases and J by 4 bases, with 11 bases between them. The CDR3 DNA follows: TGCAGCGTTGGAGCCACAAGATACGAGCAGTACTTC. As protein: CSVGATRYEQYF.

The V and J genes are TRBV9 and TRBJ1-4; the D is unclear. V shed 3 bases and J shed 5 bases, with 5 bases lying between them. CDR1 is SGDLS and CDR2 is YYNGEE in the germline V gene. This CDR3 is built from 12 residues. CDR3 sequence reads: CASSAGNEKLFF. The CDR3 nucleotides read TGTGCCAGCAGCGCAGGAAATGAAAAACTGTTTTTT.

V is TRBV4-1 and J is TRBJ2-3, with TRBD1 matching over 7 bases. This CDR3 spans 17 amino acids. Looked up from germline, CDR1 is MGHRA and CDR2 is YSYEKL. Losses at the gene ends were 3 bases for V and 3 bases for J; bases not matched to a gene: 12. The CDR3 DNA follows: TGCGCCAGCAGCCAGGCTAACAGGGGAGTGGGAACAGATACGCAGTATTTT. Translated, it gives CASSQANRGVGTDTQYF.

CDR3 sequence (DNA): TGTGCCAGCAGCTCACCCGACGCGTTTAACTATGGCTACACCTTC. It yields the protein CASSSPDAFNYGYTF. The chain joins TRBV7-9 to TRBJ1-2; no definite D call. This CDR3 spans 15 amino acids. V dropped 4 bases and J dropped 1 base, with 13 bases sitting between them. Germline values: CDR1 SEHNR, CDR2 FQNEAQ (reference sequence).

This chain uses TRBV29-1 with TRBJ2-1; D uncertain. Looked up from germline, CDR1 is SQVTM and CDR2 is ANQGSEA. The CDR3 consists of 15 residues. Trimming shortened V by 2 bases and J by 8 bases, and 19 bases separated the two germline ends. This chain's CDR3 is CSVELDRPFVHEQFF. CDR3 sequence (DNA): TGCAGCGTTGAACTAGATAGACCTTTCGTACATGAGCAGTTCTTC.

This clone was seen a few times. The CDR3 coding sequence is TGTGCCAGTAGTATAGTGTCCGGTCAGCCCCAGCATTTT. Its translation is CASSIVSGQPQHF. The chain carries TRBV19 and TRBJ1-5; D is unresolved. V was clipped by 1 base and J by 6 bases, with 7 bases between them. Germline CDR1 and CDR2: LNHDA and SQIVND (reference sequence). The CDR3 is 13 amino acids.

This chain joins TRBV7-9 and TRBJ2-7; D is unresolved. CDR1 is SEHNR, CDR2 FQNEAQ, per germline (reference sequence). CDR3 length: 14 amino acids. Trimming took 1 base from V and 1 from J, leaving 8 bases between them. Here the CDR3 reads CASSLDPGSYEQYF. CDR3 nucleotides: TGTGCCAGCAGCTTAGATCCAGGTTCCTACGAGCAGTACTTC.

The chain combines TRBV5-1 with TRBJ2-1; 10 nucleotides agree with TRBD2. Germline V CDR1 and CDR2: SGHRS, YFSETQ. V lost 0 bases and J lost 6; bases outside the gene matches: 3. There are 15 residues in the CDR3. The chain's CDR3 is CASSLVSSGGNEQFF. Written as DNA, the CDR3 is TGCGCCAGCAGCTTGGTTTCTAGCGGGGGCAATGAGCAGTTCTTC. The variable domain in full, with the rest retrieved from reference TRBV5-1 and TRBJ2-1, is KAGVTQTPRYLIKTRGQQVTLSCSPISGHRSVSWYQQTPGQGLQFLFEYFSETQRNKGNFPGRFSGRQFSNSRSEMNVSTLELGDSALYLCASSLVSSGGNEQFFGPGTRLTVL.

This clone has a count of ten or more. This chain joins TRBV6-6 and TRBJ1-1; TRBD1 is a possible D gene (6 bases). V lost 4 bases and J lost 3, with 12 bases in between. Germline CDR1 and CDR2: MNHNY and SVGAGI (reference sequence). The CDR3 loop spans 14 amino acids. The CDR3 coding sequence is TGTGCCAGCAGTTCTGGGGGACATTACACTGAAGCTTTCTTT. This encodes CASSSGGHYTEAFF.